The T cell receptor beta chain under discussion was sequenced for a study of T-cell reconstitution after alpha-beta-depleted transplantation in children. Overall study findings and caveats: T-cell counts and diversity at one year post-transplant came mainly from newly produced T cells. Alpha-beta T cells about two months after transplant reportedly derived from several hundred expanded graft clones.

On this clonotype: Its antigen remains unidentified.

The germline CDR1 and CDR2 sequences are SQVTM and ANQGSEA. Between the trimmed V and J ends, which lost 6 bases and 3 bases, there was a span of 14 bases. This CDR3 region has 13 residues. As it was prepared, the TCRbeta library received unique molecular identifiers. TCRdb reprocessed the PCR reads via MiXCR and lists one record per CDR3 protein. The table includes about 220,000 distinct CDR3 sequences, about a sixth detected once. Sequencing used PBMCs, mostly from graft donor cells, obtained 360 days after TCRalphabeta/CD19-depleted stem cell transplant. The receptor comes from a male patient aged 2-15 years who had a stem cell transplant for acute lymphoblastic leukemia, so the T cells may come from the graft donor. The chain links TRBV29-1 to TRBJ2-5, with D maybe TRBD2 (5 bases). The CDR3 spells CSVGNTRKETQYF. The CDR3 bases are TGCAGCGTCGGGAACACTAGGAAAGAGACCCAGTACTTC.